The 21 T cell receptor beta chains given below trace back to one sample, sequenced in a study of blood T cell repertoires in COVID-19. Sequenced by immunoSEQ multiplex PCR; TCRdb stores in-frame clones only, minus some. The table includes 300,000 or so clones, around nine tenths detected once. Sequencing used PBMCs or T cells enriched from blood (not recorded which). The receptors shown here come from a woman aged 25 to 39 who had recovered from COVID-19.

The chain links TRBV11-3 to TRBJ2-2; 15 nucleotides agree with TRBD2. The V gene end was trimmed by 1 base and the J gene end by 2 bases; junction bases not matched to a gene: 2. Germline V CDR1 and CDR2: SGHNT, YENEEA. The CDR3 sequence is 18 residues long. The CDR3 sequence: CASSLGGLAGGNTGELFF. CDR3 nucleotide sequence: TGTGCCAGCAGCTTAGGGGGACTAGCGGGAGGCAACACCGGGGAGCTGTTTTTT.

This clone was detected a few times. This sequence joins TRBV28 and TRBJ2-2; 9 positions match TRBD1. CDR1 and CDR2 (germline): MDHEN, SYDVKM. CDR3 size: 17 residues. J lost 6 bases, V lost 11 bases, and 19 bases had no gene match. The CDR3 DNA follows: TGTGCCCAATCGAGACAGGGGGACCTAAAAGGGTCCGGGGAGCTGTTTTTT. Amino acid sequence: CAQSRQGDLKGSGELFF.

This clone showed up just a few times. The chain recombines TRBV2 with TRBJ1-2; 7 bases line up with TRBD1. CDR3 length: 14 residues. V trimming: 5 bases; J trimming: 1 base; junction bases outside the gene matches: 4. CDR1 and CDR2 (germline): SNHLY, FYNNEI. CDR3 protein: CASSRDRSNYGYTF. The DNA of the CDR3 is TGTGCCAGCAGTAGGGACAGAAGTAACTATGGCTACACCTTC.

The chain carries TRBV9 and TRBJ2-7; 8 nucleotides match TRBD1. V shed 0 bases and J 6 bases; nucleotides not matched to a gene: 11. Germline lookup yields CDR1 SGDLS and CDR2 YYNGEE. The CDR3 is 16 residues long. DNA for the CDR3: TGTGCCAGCAGCGTAGGATCCCGGACAGGGACGGCCGAGCAGTACTTC. It encodes CASSVGSRTGTAEQYF.

The rearrangement links TRBV27 to TRBJ1-5; D unresolved. The CDR3 loop spans 14 amino acids. Trimming shortened V by 6 bases and J by 2 bases, and 11 bases separated the two germline ends. Germline V gene data show CDR1 as MNHEY and CDR2 as SMNVEV (reference sequence). CDR3 nucleotides: TGTGCCAGCAGCCGCGGAGGCGGCAATCAGCCCCAGCATTTT. As protein: CASSRGGGNQPQHF.

The rearrangement uses TRBV7-9 and TRBJ1-2; 9 bases are a match to TRBD1. CDR3 length: 14 residues. CDR1 SEHNR and CDR2 FQNEAQ come from the germline V gene (reference sequence). V gave up 0 bases and J gave up 8 bases; unmatched junction bases: 4. CDR3 in amino acids: CASSLATGGGGYTF. CDR3 bases: TGTGCCAGCAGCTTAGCTACAGGGGGCGGAGGCTACACCTTC.

The chain is built from TRBV7-3 and TRBJ1-1; TRBD1 matches at 10 bases. The germline V gene has CDR1 SGHTA and CDR2 FQGTGA. V was clipped by 4 bases and J by 2 bases; unmatched bases: 4. The CDR3 extends over 15 amino acids. The CDR3 spells CASSSTGGPNTEAFF. The CDR3 DNA is TGTGCCAGCAGCTCGACAGGGGGCCCCAACACTGAAGCTTTCTTT.

V and J are TRBV27 and TRBJ2-1; D gene unclear. Trimming stripped 6 bases from V and 8 bases from J, with 14 bases between. This CDR3 has 13 residues. CDR1 MNHEY and CDR2 SMNVEV come from the germline V gene (reference sequence). The CDR3 bases are TGTGCCAGCAGAACTCCGGAGTATGATGAGCAGTTCTTC. Translation gives CASRTPEYDEQFF.

The chain carries TRBV3-1 (or the pseudogene TRBV3-2) and TRBJ2-4, with D hard to call. Trimming cost V 0 bases and J 0 bases, with 12 bases left between them. The CDR3 has 17 residues. Per germline, CDR1 LGHDT and CDR2 YNNKEL (reference sequence). The CDR3 sequence is CASSQDRPGLAKNIQYF. CDR3 coding DNA: TGTGCCAGCAGCCAAGATAGACCGGGTCTAGCCAAAAACATTCAGTACTTC.

The rearrangement uses TRBV5-1 and TRBJ2-5; 8 bases agree with TRBD1. CDR3 length equals 14 residues. The V and J ends lost 2 bases and 10 bases, in that order; junction bases with no gene match: 10. From germline, CDR1 is SGHRS and CDR2 YFSETQ. CDR3: CASSLGQGGDLQYF. The CDR3 DNA reads TGCGCCAGCAGCTTAGGACAGGGTGGGGATCTCCAGTACTTC. Looking up the rest from reference TRBV5-1 and TRBJ2-5 gives the full variable domain: KAGVTQTPRYLIKTRGQQVTLSCSPISGHRSVSWYQQTPGQGLQFLFEYFSETQRNKGNFPGRFSGRQFSNSRSEMNVSTLELGDSALYLCASSLGQGGDLQYFGPGTRLLVL.

The genes are TRBV19 and TRBJ2-7; 14 bases fit TRBD2. This CDR3 is 18 amino acids long. CDR1 is LNHDA, CDR2 SQIVND, per germline (reference sequence). The trim removed 4 bases at V and 1 base at J, leaving 9 bases unmatched. The DNA for the CDR3 is TGTGCCAGTAGTAACCTCCCCGGGACTAGCGGGAGATCCTACGAGCAGTACTTC. Amino acid sequence: CASSNLPGTSGRSYEQYF. The variable domain in full, completed from reference TRBV19 and TRBJ2-7, reads DGGITQSPKYLFRKEGQNVTLSCEQNLNHDAMYWYRQDPGQGLRLIYYSQIVNDFQKGDIAEGYSVSREKKESFPLTVTSAQKNPTAFYLCASSNLPGTSGRSYEQYFGPGTRLTVT.

The chain uses TRBV10-3 and TRBJ1-5, with TRBD1 matching over 8 bases. The CDR3 runs to 15 residues. Trimming took 5 bases from V and 6 from J; bases not matched to a gene: 9. Germline lookup yields CDR1 ENHRY and CDR2 SYGVKD. Here the CDR3 DNA reads TGTGCCATCAGTCGCACTGGACAGGGAGGTCAGCCCCAGCATTTT. It yields the protein CAISRTGQGGQPQHF.

The table lists this clone with a count of one. The chain employs TRBV24-1 and TRBJ2-1, with 15 nucleotides matching TRBD2. The CDR3 is 16 amino acids. Germline loops: CDR1 KGHDR, CDR2 SFDVKD. V trimming: 3 bases; J trimming: 7 bases; junction bases outside the gene matches: 3. Here the CDR3 DNA reads TGTGCCACCAGTGATCCCGGGACTAGCGGGAGGAATGAGCAGTTCTTC. Translation: CATSDPGTSGRNEQFF.

Of note for this clone: Distinct nucleotide sequences in the sample also encode this CDR3. The V gene is TRBV19, the J gene TRBJ1-5; D might be TRBD1 (6 bases). The V and J ends lost 2 bases and 4 bases respectively, with 6 bases between them. This CDR3 comprises 13 residues. Looked up from germline, CDR1 is LNHDA and CDR2 is SQIVND (reference sequence). The CDR3 region is CASSITGNQPQHF. The CDR3 DNA is TGTGCCAGTAGTATAACAGGGAATCAGCCCCAGCATTTT. The full variable domain, with the rest looked up from reference TRBV19 and TRBJ1-5, is DGGITQSPKYLFRKEGQNVTLSCEQNLNHDAMYWYRQDPGQGLRLIYYSQIVNDFQKGDIAEGYSVSREKKESFPLTVTSAQKNPTAFYLCASSITGNQPQHFGDGTRLSIL.

A few counts support this clone. The chain carries TRBV10-3 and TRBJ2-7; 12 bases align to TRBD2. From germline, CDR1 is ENHRY and CDR2 SYGVKD. The length of the CDR3 is 14 residues. The V gene end was trimmed by 4 bases and the J gene end by 5 bases; junction bases not matched to a gene: 3. Written as DNA, the CDR3 is TGTGCCATCAGTGGACTAGCGGGAGACCACGAGCAGTACTTC. Amino acids: CAISGLAGDHEQYF.

This rearrangement joins TRBV6-2 or TRBV6-3 to TRBJ1-4; 7 nucleotides agree with TRBD1. CDR1 MNHEY and CDR2 SVGEGT come from the germline V gene. The CDR3 extends over 15 amino acids. J was trimmed by 3 bases and V by 5 bases; bases with no gene match: 6. This CDR3 is CASSRWDSPNEKLFF. The CDR3 nucleotides read TGTGCCAGCAGTAGATGGGACAGCCCTAATGAAAAACTGTTTTTT.

The rearrangement joins TRBV12-5 to TRBJ2-7; tentatively, D is TRBD1 (6 bases). V was cut by 5 bases and J by 5 bases, with 13 bases left in between. The germline CDR1 and CDR2 sequences are LGHNT and FRNRAP. The CDR3 is made up of 13 amino acids. CDR3 sequence reads: CASGLTGIHEQYF. The CDR3 nucleotides are TGTGCTAGTGGTCTAACAGGGATCCACGAGCAGTACTTC.

The chain recombines TRBV4-2 with TRBJ1-2; the match to TRBD1 covers 7 bases. CDR1 is LGHNA and CDR2 is YNFKEQ in the germline V gene. Unmatched junction bases numbered 6, after V lost 2 bases and J lost 3 bases. CDR3 length: 15 amino acids. The CDR3 coding sequence is TGTGCCAGCAGCCAATTCTCTGGGACAGACTATGGCTACACCTTC. It is translated as CASSQFSGTDYGYTF.

V usage is TRBV6-5 and J usage is TRBJ2-1, with TRBD2 matching 8 bases. The CDR3 runs to 14 residues. V lost 6 bases and J lost 6; bases outside the gene matches: 7. Germline CDR1 reads MNHEY; CDR2 reads SVGAGI. The CDR3: CASSAVGLANEQFF. The CDR3 region has the DNA TGTGCCAGCAGCGCCGTCGGACTAGCCAATGAGCAGTTCTTC.

The CDR3 spells CATRADNANYGYTF. CDR3 nucleotide sequence: TGTGCCACCCGCGCGGACAACGCTAACTATGGCTACACCTTC. The chain couples TRBV10-3 to TRBJ1-2; tentatively, D is TRBD1 (5 bases). The V gene lost 10 bases and the J gene lost 0 bases, with 15 bases spanning the gap. CDR3 size: 14 residues. In germline, CDR1 is ENHRY, CDR2 SYGVKD.

The rearrangement joins TRBV7-2 to TRBJ2-7, with D perhaps TRBD1 (6 bases). CDR3 size: 15 residues. CDR1 and CDR2 (germline): SGHTA, FQGNSA. Deletions cut 3 bases from V and 0 bases from J, with 12 bases between. CDR3 residues: CASSFQRGNSYEQYF. In DNA form, the CDR3 reads TGTGCCAGCAGCTTTCAGAGGGGGAACTCCTACGAGCAGTACTTC.